This is a list of T cell receptor beta chains from one sample in a study of shared clonotypes between healthy human individuals. Here immunoSEQ multiplex PCR was the method, and the copy in TCRdb shows in-frame clones only, minus some. Here the sample spans a few hundred thousand clones, over 75% being singletons. Sequences were obtained from memory CD8+ T cells sorted from blood. These receptors were obtained from a man between 18 and 35 years old in good health. CDR3s include the opening cysteine and the closing phenylalanine or tryptophan. The D gene is left open where the match is weak. A row's size may be missing; if present it is once, few, many or a size class.

cdr3_nt cdr3_aa j_call v_call d_call clone_size cdr3_length
TGTGCCAGCAGTTACGAAGGGGGGGCCTACAATGAGCAGTTCTTC CASSYEGGAYNEQFF TRBJ2-1 TRBV6-6 - many 15
TGCGCCAGCAGCCAAGAAGGGGTGGGGACAGGGTACTATGGCTACACCTTC CASSQEGVGTGYYGYTF TRBJ1-2 TRBV4-1 TRBD1 - 17
TGTGCCAGCAGCTTAGGGACAGTATCTGGAAACACCATATATTTT CASSLGTVSGNTIYF TRBJ1-3 TRBV13 - once 15
TGTGCCAGCAGTTTGCGGGTTTCCATCCCCCAGCATTTT CASSLRVSIPQHF TRBJ1-5 TRBV27 - - 13
TGCGCCAGCAGCAGGGATTTACACGATTCCGTCCCAGCCGGGTATGGCTACACCTTC CASSRDLHDSVPAGYGYTF TRBJ1-2 TRBV4-3 - - 19
TGTGCCAGCAGTGGCGAGAACAACCCCTACGAGCAGTACTTC CASSGENNPYEQYF TRBJ2-7 TRBV2 - - 14
TGTGCCAGCAGTTTATTAGCGGGAGATACGCAGTATTTT CASSLLAGDTQYF TRBJ2-3 TRBV27 TRBD2 - 13
TGTGCCAGCAGTACCGGACAGGGTACGAACACTGAAGCTTTCTTT CASSTGQGTNTEAFF TRBJ1-1 TRBV27 TRBD1 - 15
TGTGCCAGCAGGCAACTAGTGACTTCGACAAACATTCAGTACTTC CASRQLVTSTNIQYF TRBJ2-4 TRBV6-6 - once 15
TGTGCCAGCAGTCCCTCGTCGGGGCAGGACTTCTATGGCTACACCTTC CASSPSSGQDFYGYTF TRBJ1-2 TRBV6-6 - - 16
TGTGCCAGCAGCGTAATCCCAAGCTCCTACGAGCAGTACTTC CASSVIPSSYEQYF TRBJ2-7 TRBV9 - - 14
TGTGCCAGCAGTTTTAACAGGGGAGATCAGCCCCAGCATTTT CASSFNRGDQPQHF TRBJ1-5 TRBV27 TRBD1 - 14
TGCGCCAGCAGCCAAGGTACGACCTACGAGCAGTACTTC CASSQGTTYEQYF TRBJ2-7 TRBV4-3 - - 13
TGCGCCAGCAGCCCGTGGGCAGGACCCTACGAGCAGTACTTC CASSPWAGPYEQYF TRBJ2-7 TRBV4-1 - - 14
TGTGCCAGTGGATGGAGCGATGAGCAGTTCTTC CASGWSDEQFF TRBJ2-1 TRBV2 - many 11
TGCGCCAGCAGCCAAGCCCAGAACACTGAAGCTTTCTTT CASSQAQNTEAFF TRBJ1-1 TRBV4-1 - once 13